This is a list of T cell receptor beta chains from one sample in a study of T-cell reconstitution after alpha-beta-depleted transplantation in children. One entry per CDR3 protein results from TCRdb running MiXCR on the PCR reads. The table has around 370,000 distinct CDR3 sequences, over 9% seen once; the top ten hold around 2.5%. This sample comprised PBMCs from the stem cell graft donor, obtained from the stem cell graft. The receptors shown here come from a human donor who donated a stem cell graft to a child with acute lymphoblastic leukemia. Both conserved end residues are part of each CDR3. The D gene is left open where the match is weak. Where a row states a size, it is once, few, many or the class of an expanded clone; other rows omit it.

>TRBV3-2|NA|NA|TRBJ2-1
TGTGCCAGCTGCAAAACAGGGGGATCCCCAAGCTCCTACAATGAGCAGTTCTTC
CASCKTGGSPSSYNEQFF
>TRBV5-1|few|TRBD2|TRBJ2-5
TGCGCCAGCAGCTTGGGGGGACTAGCGGGAGAAGAGACCCAGTACTTC
CASSLGGLAGEETQYF
>TRBV7-2|many|NA|TRBJ2-7
TGCGCCAGCAGCGGGTCCTACGAGCAGTACTTC
CASSGSYEQYF
>TRBV12-3/TRBV12-4|few|TRBD2|TRBJ2-5
TGTGCCAGCAGTTTATCGACGGGAGGGCCAGGGGCCCAGTACTTC
CASSLSTGGPGAQYF
>TRBV4-3|few|NA|TRBJ1-6
TGCGCCAGCAGCCAAGTTTACGGGACCAGACCCCTCCACTTT
CASSQVYGTRPLHF
>TRBV6-1|NA|NA|TRBJ2-7
TGTGCCAGCGGGGACGAGCAGTACTTC
CASGDEQYF
>TRBV11-1|many|TRBD1|TRBJ2-7
TGTGCCAGCAGCCCTAGGACAGGGCTGGGGGAGCAGTACTTC
CASSPRTGLGEQYF
>TRBV29-1|NA|NA|TRBJ2-1
TGCAGCGTTGAGGGGTTCATCAATGAGCAGTTCTTC
CSVEGFINEQFF
>TRBV5-4|many|NA|TRBJ2-5
TGTGCCAGCAGCATTGGAGGATCAGGGTCAACCGAGACCCAGTACTTC
CASSIGGSGSTETQYF
>TRBV12-3/TRBV12-4|NA|NA|TRBJ2-7
TGTGCCAGCAGTACAGTCTCCTACGAGCAGTACTTC
CASSTVSYEQYF
>TRBV30|NA|TRBD2|TRBJ2-4
TGTGCCTGGAGTGTACGGGGGGACGAATTAGCCAAAAACATTCAGTACTTC
CAWSVRGDELAKNIQYF
>TRBV6-5|few|NA|TRBJ1-4
TGTGCCAGCAGTTACTATGGGGGGCGTGATGAAAAACTGTTTTTT
CASSYYGGRDEKLFF
>TRBV20-1|few|TRBD2|TRBJ2-7
TGCAGTGCTAGCCCCTTGGTCCCGGGACTAGCGGGAGGGACGCTTTACGAGCAGTACTTC
CSASPLVPGLAGGTLYEQYF
>TRBV28|few|NA|TRBJ1-5
TGTGCCAGCAGCCGCGCGGGGTCCGCTCAGCCCCAGCATTTT
CASSRAGSAQPQHF
>TRBV5-1|NA|NA|TRBJ1-1
TGCGCCAGCAGCCTGAGCCGGGTGAACACTGAAGCTTTCTTT
CASSLSRVNTEAFF
>TRBV6-5|NA|NA|TRBJ1-3
TGTGCCAGCAGTTACTCTCGGGGGCAGGGTGGAAACACCATATATTTT
CASSYSRGQGGNTIYF